Below are 8 T cell receptor beta chains sequenced from a single sample in a study of CXCR3-negative and CXCR3-positive naive CD8 T cells. UMI-tagged TRB cDNA libraries were built via 5' RACE. TCRdb reprocessed the 5' RACE reads and stores each CDR3 protein as one record, lacking DNA. Here the sample table reports fewer than 140,000 distinct CDR3 sequences. Their specific antigens are unknown. The study's findings and limits: Hydrophobicity was higher for TRB CDR3s found in CXCR3-positive naive cells than in CXCR3-negative naive cells.

The sample comprised naive CXCR3+ CD8+ T cells from blood. Subset noted: CD45RO-CCR7+CD27+CD95- naive CD8+ T cells expressing CXCR3 (TNR3+). These receptors all come from a human donor in good health. Some clones in this sample may be carry-over from other donors' samples.

The V gene is TRBV20-1, the J gene TRBJ2-3; TCRdb's D call of TRBD2 is untestable without DNA. The CDR3 has 16 residues. Germline loops: CDR1 DFQATT, CDR2 SNEGSKA (reference sequence). CDR3 protein: CSARLAGDLITDTQYF.

V is TRBV7-2 and J is TRBJ2-4; the D call from TCRdb, TRBD2, cannot be confirmed without DNA. Germline-derived CDR1 and CDR2 are SGHTA and FQGNSA. This CDR3 contains 18 residues. The CDR3 is CASSHGTSGGLAKNIQYF.

The CDR3 here is CASSSGGMNTEAFF. V gene TRBV6-5 combines with J gene TRBJ1-1; TCRdb reports TRBD1, a call that lacks DNA to check it against. Germline V gives CDR1 MNHEY, CDR2 SVGAGI. This CDR3 region has 14 residues.

J is TRBJ2-7 and V is TRBV29-1; TCRdb's assignment of TRBD1 cannot be checked, as there is no DNA. In germline, CDR1 is SQVTM, CDR2 ANQGSEA. The CDR3 has 12 amino acids. This CDR3 reads CNVEDGTPEQYF.

V usage is TRBV12-3 or TRBV12-4 and J usage is TRBJ2-5; no DNA is available, so the TRBD2 call from TCRdb remains unchecked. The CDR3 has 14 amino acids. The CDR3: CASTAGGPWETQYF.

The chain couples TRBV5-1 to TRBJ2-7; the D call from TCRdb, TRBD1, cannot be confirmed without DNA. The germline gives CDR1 SGHRS, CDR2 YFSETQ. The CDR3 contains 16 residues. CDR3 amino acids: CASSLEGRGGFGEQYF.

This chain joins TRBV7-8 and TRBJ1-4. CDR1 SGHVS and CDR2 FQNEAQ come from the germline V gene. The CDR3 has 16 amino acids. The CDR3 sequence: CASSSEDATTNEKLFF.

The chain recombines TRBV27 with TRBJ2-2; the TCRdb D gene call, TRBD1, has no DNA to confirm it. The CDR3 loop spans 13 amino acids. From germline, CDR1 is MNHEY and CDR2 SMNVEV (reference sequence). The CDR3 reads CASSFGQTGELFF.